A single sample gave rise to the 23 T cell receptor beta chains below, sequenced in a study of shared T cell receptors in the human thymus. Sequencing used immunoSEQ multiplex PCR; TCRdb keeps in-frame clones, though not all of them. This table has roughly 700,000 clones, around 89% appearing once. The same data also contributed to another study, on human thymus T cells.

The sample taken for sequencing was thymocytes. These receptors were collected from a boy under two years old with a congenital heart defect.

This clone turned up a few times. The rearrangement links TRBV2 to TRBJ2-5; D perhaps matches TRBD2 (6 bases). The germline V and J ends were trimmed by 3 bases and 5 bases, with 16 bases remaining between them. Germline loops: CDR1 SNHLY, CDR2 FYNNEI. This CDR3 comprises 15 residues. CDR3 loop: CASSDPEGQRETQYF. CDR3 sequence (DNA): TGTGCCAGCAGTGACCCGGAGGGCCAGAGGGAGACCCAGTACTTC.

CDR3 sequence: CASSKNPHRGDTQYF. The CDR3 coding sequence is TGTGCCAGCAGCAAAAACCCCCACAGGGGAGATACGCAGTATTTT. The chain recombines TRBV21-1 with TRBJ2-3; the listed D gene, TRBD1, was not tested against the DNA. TRBV21-1 constitutes a pseudogene. The CDR3 runs 15 residues.

On this clone itself: Distinct nucleotide sequences in the sample also encode this CDR3. This rearrangement joins TRBV28 to TRBJ1-2; TRBD1 agrees at 9 bases. The germline V gene encodes CDR1 MDHEN and CDR2 SYDVKM. This CDR3 has 14 residues. With V trimmed by 5 bases and J by 2 bases, 3 bases remained unmatched. CDR3 sequence reads: CASSPTGGNYGYTF. In DNA form, the CDR3 reads TGTGCCAGCAGTCCCACAGGGGGCAACTATGGCTACACCTTC.

V gene TRBV6-5 combines with J gene TRBJ2-1, with D possibly being TRBD2 (5 bases). Deletions cut 10 bases from V and 8 bases from J, with 18 bases between. The CDR3 consists of 13 residues. Germline CDR1 and CDR2: MNHEY and SVGAGI. The CDR3 region has the DNA TGTGCCACCCGAGACCCAAACGGGGATGAGCAGTTCTTC. Its protein product is CATRDPNGDEQFF.

The chain joins TRBV18 to TRBJ2-5; 7 bases are shared with TRBD1. V trimming: 3 bases; J trimming: 1 base; junction bases outside the gene matches: 8. Germline V gene data show CDR1 as KGHSH and CDR2 as LQKENI. CDR3 length: 16 amino acids. CDR3 sequence reads: CASSPQGSGGQETQYF. DNA for the CDR3: TGTGCCAGCTCACCCCAAGGGTCAGGGGGCCAAGAGACCCAGTACTTC.

The chain employs TRBV18 and TRBJ1-2, with no clear D. V was trimmed by 10 bases and J by 5 bases, leaving 11 bases between them. This CDR3 spans 11 amino acids. Germline values: CDR1 KGHSH, CDR2 LQKENI. DNA of the CDR3: TGTGCCACTCGGGGTCATTATGGCTACACCTTC. This sequence encodes CATRGHYGYTF.

The chain carries TRBV12-5 and TRBJ2-7, with D perhaps matching TRBD2 (7 bases). V gave up 7 bases and J gave up 6 bases, with 13 bases separating them. Germline V gene sequence: CDR1 LGHNT, CDR2 FRNRAP. This CDR3 spans 12 amino acids. The CDR3, as DNA: TGTGCTAGTGCGAGGGGGGGCTCCGAGCAGTACTTC. Its protein product is CASARGGSEQYF.

V gene TRBV25-1 combines with J gene TRBJ2-1, with D possibly being TRBD2 (5 bases). Germline CDR1 is MGHDK and CDR2 is SYGVNS. The CDR3 is made up of 16 amino acids. Trimming shortened V by 3 bases and J by 5 bases, and 17 bases separated the two germline ends. The CDR3 DNA sequence: TGTGCCAGCAGTGAGGAAGCGGCCAAACTCCACAATGAGCAGTTCTTC. Translating gives CASSEEAAKLHNEQFF.

A single count supports this clone. J is TRBJ2-5 and V is TRBV7-2; D might be TRBD2 (6 bases). Germline CDR1 and CDR2: SGHTA and FQGNSA. V was shortened by 6 bases and J by 5 bases, with 13 bases between the two germline ends. This CDR3 spans 13 amino acids. The DNA for the CDR3 is TGTGCCAGCAGTTCGGGAGTCCGTGAGACCCAGTACTTC. Translated: CASSSGVRETQYF.

The V gene is TRBV11-2, the J gene TRBJ2-2; a possible D gene is TRBD2 (5 bases). Germline V gene data show CDR1 as SGHAT and CDR2 as FQNNGV. The CDR3 length is 19 residues. The V end was cut by 0 bases, the J end by 2 bases, with 19 bases between. The CDR3 DNA reads TGTGCCAGCAGCTTAGAGATCGTATTGGGAGCGGTTAACACCGGGGAGCTGTTTTTT. It yields the protein CASSLEIVLGAVNTGELFF.

In this sample, this clone turned up a few times. The CDR3 coding sequence is TGTGCCAGCAGTCAAACCAGCGGCTACGAGCAGTACTTC. This gives the protein CASSQTSGYEQYF. The chain has TRBV27 and TRBJ2-7; possibly TRBD2 for D (5 bases). Germline V gene lookup returns CDR1 MNHEY and CDR2 SMNVEV (reference sequence). The V end was cut by 5 bases, the J end by 3 bases, with 11 bases between. This CDR3 comprises 13 residues.

This chain joins TRBV30 and TRBJ2-5; 8 bases are a match to TRBD2. This CDR3 has 17 residues. With V trimmed by 3 bases and J by 2 bases, 14 bases remained unmatched. Germline assignment: CDR1 GTSNPN and CDR2 SVGIG (reference sequence). The CDR3 sequence is CAWSSSLSGGGQETQYF. The CDR3 DNA reads TGTGCCTGGAGCTCGTCCCTGTCGGGAGGGGGGCAAGAGACCCAGTACTTC.

J is TRBJ2-1 and V is TRBV4-1, with TRBD1 as a possible D gene (5 bases). Germline assignment: CDR1 MGHRA and CDR2 YSYEKL. This CDR3 is 16 amino acids long. Trimming removed 0 bases at V and 6 bases at J, with 15 bases between. The CDR3 sequence: CASSQDRPRRANEQFF. DNA of the CDR3: TGCGCCAGCAGCCAAGATCGTCCCCGCAGGGCCAATGAGCAGTTCTTC.

The rearrangement uses TRBV15 and TRBJ2-7; 8 bases map to TRBD2. Germline trimming cut 4 bases from V and 1 base from J; bases unmatched to any gene: 27. Per the germline V gene, CDR1 is LNHNV and CDR2 is YYDKDF (reference sequence). The CDR3 spans 22 residues. CDR3 nucleotide sequence: TGTGCCACCAGCAACCCCCCCAAATTAGGGGGGTTAGCGGGAAGGCGGTCCTACGAGCAGTACTTC. Its protein product is CATSNPPKLGGLAGRRSYEQYF.

V usage is TRBV11-2 and J usage is TRBJ1-2; D gene unclear. Between the trimmed V and J ends, which lost 5 bases and 5 bases, there was a span of 15 bases. In germline, CDR1 is SGHAT, CDR2 FQNNGV. The CDR3 has 14 residues. CDR3 in amino acids: CASSTFHPTYGYTF. CDR3 DNA sequence: TGTGCCAGCAGCACCTTTCACCCGACTTATGGCTACACCTTC. Full variable domain (missing parts from reference TRBV11-2 and TRBJ1-2): EAGVAQSPRYKIIEKRQSVAFWCNPISGHATLYWYQQILGQGPKLLIQFQNNGVVDDSQLPKDRFSAERLKGVDSTLKIQPAKLEDSAVYLCASSTFHPTYGYTFGSGTRLTVV.

This chain uses TRBV11-3 with TRBJ1-4; D call uncertain. The germline CDR1 and CDR2 sequences are SGHNT and YENEEA. Trimming pared 4 bases from V and 1 base from J, leaving 10 bases between. The CDR3 contains 15 residues. The DNA for the CDR3 is TGTGCCAGCAGCTCCCTCGGAGGAACTAATGAAAAACTGTTTTTT. Amino acids: CASSSLGGTNEKLFF. The whole variable domain, remainder taken from reference TRBV11-3 and TRBJ1-4, is EAGVVQSPRYKIIEKKQPVAFWCNPISGHNTLYWYLQNLGQGPELLIRYENEEAVDDSQLPKDRFSAERLKGVDSTLKIQPAELGDSAVYLCASSSLGGTNEKLFFGSGTQLSVL.

The V call is TRBV15, the J call TRBJ2-7, with D tentatively TRBD1 (5 bases). The germline gives CDR1 LNHNV, CDR2 YYDKDF (reference sequence). The V end was cut by 1 base, the J end by 1 base, with 11 bases between. The CDR3 totals 15 residues. In DNA form, the CDR3 reads TGTGCCACCAGCAGAGTTCCCAGGGTGTCCTACGAGCAGTACTTC. The encoded protein is CATSRVPRVSYEQYF.

V gene TRBV5-4 combines with J gene TRBJ2-3, with 7 bases lining up with TRBD1. This CDR3 is built from 14 residues. J lost 7 bases, V lost 0 bases, and 5 bases had no gene match. Germline CDR1 and CDR2: SGHNT and YYREEE (reference sequence). The CDR3 DNA follows: TGTGCCAGCAGCTTGGCTGGGACAGACAATACGCAGTATTTT. Its protein product is CASSLAGTDNTQYF.

CDR3 coding DNA: TGTGCCAGCAGTTCTCTAGCGGCATCCTACGAGCAGTACTTC. Protein sequence: CASSSLAASYEQYF. The rearrangement joins TRBV27 to TRBJ2-7, with 7 positions matching TRBD2. The ends lost 4 bases at V and 1 base at J; junction bases unmatched: 4. This CDR3 region has 14 residues. Germline CDR1 and CDR2: MNHEY and SMNVEV (reference sequence).

The rearrangement uses TRBV6-6 and TRBJ2-7, with 7 bases aligning to TRBD1. The CDR3 is 13 amino acids. Germline values: CDR1 MNHNY, CDR2 SVGAGI (reference sequence). The ends lost 6 bases at V and 2 bases at J; junction bases unmatched: 4. The CDR3 protein is CASRQGPPYEQYF. The CDR3 coding sequence is TGTGCCAGCAGACAGGGGCCCCCCTACGAGCAGTACTTC.

This clone was seen just once. CDR3 sequence: CASSIFVFGTSNYEQYF. For the CDR3, the DNA is TGTGCCAGTAGTATATTCGTTTTCGGGACTAGCAATTACGAGCAGTACTTC. The chain combines TRBV19 with TRBJ2-7, with 9 bases fitting TRBD2. CDR3 size: 17 residues. CDR1 is LNHDA, CDR2 SQIVND, per germline (reference sequence). V gave up 2 bases and J gave up 4 bases; unmatched junction bases: 12.

This clone was detected once. The rearrangement links TRBV7-2 to TRBJ2-7; possible D gene TRBD2, 6 bases. CDR1 is SGHTA and CDR2 is FQGNSA in the germline V gene. The V gene lost 4 bases and the J gene lost 2 bases, with 21 bases spanning the gap. This CDR3 has 17 residues. DNA for the CDR3: TGTGCCAGCAGCTCCGCCCCGGGGGAGCGGGCCCCCTACGAGCAGTACTTC. This codes for CASSSAPGERAPYEQYF.

The count of this clone is one. J is TRBJ1-4 and V is TRBV4-1; possible D gene TRBD1, 5 bases. The CDR3 runs to 15 residues. Germline V lookup: CDR1 MGHRA, CDR2 YSYEKL. V was pared by 4 bases and J by 8 bases, with 17 bases between. The CDR3 DNA is TGCGCCAGCAGCCCCCGAGCAGGGATGAGGGAAAAACTGTTTTTT. Protein product: CASSPRAGMREKLFF.